This T cell receptor (beta chain) was obtained from a study of blood T cell repertoires in COVID-19. Whole-study context: The United States, Italy and Spain were the sources of the acute and convalescent COVID-19 samples.

Deletions cut 5 bases from V and 2 bases from J, with 12 bases between. This CDR3 spans 15 amino acids. Per the germline V gene, CDR1 is SGHTA and CDR2 is FQGNSA. The table came from immunoSEQ multiplex PCR; TCRdb's copy has only in-frame clones and leaves some out. The sample shows roughly 14,000 clones, roughly 73% of them seen only once. The rearrangement uses TRBV7-2 and TRBJ2-2; perhaps TRBD2 as D (6 bases). The TCR comes from a boy younger than 10 with active or convalescent COVID-19. The sample taken for sequencing was peripheral blood. CDR3 nucleotide sequence: TGTGCCAGCAGCCCCACCGGGACTAACACCGGGGAGCTGTTTTTT. Translation gives CASSPTGTNTGELFF.